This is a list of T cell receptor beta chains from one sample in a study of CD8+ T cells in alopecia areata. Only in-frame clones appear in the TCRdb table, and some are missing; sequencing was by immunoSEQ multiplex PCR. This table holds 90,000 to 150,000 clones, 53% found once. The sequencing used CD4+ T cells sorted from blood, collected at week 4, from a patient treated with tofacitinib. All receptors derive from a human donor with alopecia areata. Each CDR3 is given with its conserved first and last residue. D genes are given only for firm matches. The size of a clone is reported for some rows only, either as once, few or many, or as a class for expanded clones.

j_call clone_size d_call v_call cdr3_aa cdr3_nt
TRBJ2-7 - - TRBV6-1 CASSEGGGPFPYEQYF TGTGCCAGCAGTGAAGGTGGGGGACCGTTTCCCTACGAGCAGTACTTC
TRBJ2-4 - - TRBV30 CAWSGQQLAKNIQYF TGTGCCTGGAGTGGACAGCAGTTAGCCAAAAACATTCAGTACTTC
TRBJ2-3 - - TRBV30 CAWSSTGNTQYF TGTGCCTGGAGCAGTACAGGGAATACGCAGTATTTT
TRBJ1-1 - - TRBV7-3 CASSERANTEAFF TGTGCCAGCAGCGAAAGAGCGAACACTGAAGCTTTCTTT
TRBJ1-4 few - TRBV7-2 CASSLRSLKGEKLFF TGTGCCAGCAGCTTAAGGTCCCTAAAGGGGGAAAAACTGTTTTTT
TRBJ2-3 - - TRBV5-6 CASSLLAHTQYF TGTGCCAGCAGCTTGCTCGCGCATACGCAGTATTTT
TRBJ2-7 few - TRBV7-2 CASKGAYEQYF TGTGCCAGCAAAGGGGCCTACGAGCAGTACTTC
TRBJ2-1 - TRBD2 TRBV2 CASKTSGSNEQFF TGTGCCAGCAAAACTAGCGGGAGTAATGAGCAGTTCTTC
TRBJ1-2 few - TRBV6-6 CASSFLLDSYGYTF TGTGCCAGCAGTTTCCTCCTGGACAGCTATGGCTACACCTTC
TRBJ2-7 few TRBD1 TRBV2 CASRKQGSPYEQYF TGTGCCAGCAGGAAACAGGGGTCCCCCTACGAGCAGTACTTC
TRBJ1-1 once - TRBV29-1 CSGTTQRDTEAFF TGCAGCGGAACTACCCAAAGGGATACTGAAGCTTTCTTT
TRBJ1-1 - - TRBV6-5 CASSWGTNTEAFF TGTGCCAGCAGTTGGGGCACAAACACTGAAGCTTTCTTT
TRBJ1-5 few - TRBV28 CASSLLVGPGSQPQHF TGTGCCAGCAGTTTACTCGTCGGGCCAGGTAGTCAGCCCCAGCATTTT
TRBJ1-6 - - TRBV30 CAWSLGQSPLHF TGTGCCTGGAGTTTAGGTCAGTCACCCCTCCACTTT
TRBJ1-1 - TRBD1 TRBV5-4 CASSLGQGVGAFF TGTGCCAGCAGCTTAGGACAGGGAGTTGGAGCTTTCTTT
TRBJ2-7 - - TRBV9 CASSPLETVYEQYF TGTGCCAGCAGCCCCCTGGAGACAGTCTACGAGCAGTACTTC
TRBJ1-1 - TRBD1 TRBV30 CAWSSQGGPGAFF TGTGCCTGGAGTTCTCAGGGGGGGCCTGGAGCTTTCTTT
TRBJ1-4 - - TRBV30 CAWSVQGSEKLFF TGTGCCTGGAGTGTCCAGGGAAGTGAAAAACTGTTTTTT
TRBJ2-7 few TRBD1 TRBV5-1 CASSLQQGAHEQYF TGCGCCAGCAGCTTGCAGCAGGGGGCCCACGAGCAGTACTTC
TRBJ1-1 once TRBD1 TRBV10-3 CAATGGRTEAFF TGTGCCGCTACAGGGGGTCGTACTGAAGCTTTCTTT
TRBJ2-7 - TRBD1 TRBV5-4 CASSQEITGGYEQYF TGTGCCAGCAGCCAAGAAATAACAGGGGGCTACGAGCAGTACTTC
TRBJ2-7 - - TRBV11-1 CASSLDRASYEQYF TGTGCCAGCAGCTTGGACAGAGCTTCCTACGAGCAGTACTTC
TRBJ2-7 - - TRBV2 CASSGASNQYF TGTGCCAGCAGTGGAGCTAGTAATCAGTACTTC
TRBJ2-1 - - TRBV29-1 CSAGRWNEQFF TGCAGCGCCGGCAGGTGGAATGAGCAGTTCTTC
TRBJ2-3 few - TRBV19 CASSSGDTDTQYF TGTGCCAGTAGTAGCGGTGACACAGATACGCAGTATTTT
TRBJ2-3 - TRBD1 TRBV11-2 CASSSRTGSTDTQYF TGTGCCAGCAGCTCACGGACAGGGAGCACAGATACGCAGTATTTT
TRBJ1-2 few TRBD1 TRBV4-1 CASSQEGQGTSYGYTF TGCGCCAGCAGCCAAGAGGGACAGGGGACGTCCTATGGCTACACCTTC
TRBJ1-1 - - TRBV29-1 CSVGQTGTQNTEAFF TGCAGCGTTGGCCAGACCGGGACCCAGAACACTGAAGCTTTCTTT
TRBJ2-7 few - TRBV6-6 CASSPRPFGISYEQYF TGTGCCAGCAGCCCCCGCCCCTTCGGAATATCCTACGAGCAGTACTTC
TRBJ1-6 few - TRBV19 CASTGQRNSPLHF TGTGCCAGTACCGGACAGCGGAATTCACCCCTCCACTTT
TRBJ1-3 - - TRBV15 CATSRDSAGNTIYF TGTGCCACCAGCAGAGACAGCGCTGGAAACACCATATATTTT
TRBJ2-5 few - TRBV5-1 CASRTGAGRETQYF TGCGCCAGCAGAACGGGGGCGGGTCGGGAGACCCAGTACTTC
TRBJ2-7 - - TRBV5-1 CASSLGQSSYEQYF TGCGCCAGCAGCTTGGGACAGAGCTCCTACGAGCAGTACTTC
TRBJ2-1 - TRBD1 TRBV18 CASSPRGQGHYNEQFF TGTGCCAGCTCACCAAGGGGACAGGGGCACTACAATGAGCAGTTCTTC
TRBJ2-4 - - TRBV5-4 CASSFQGAKNIQYF TGTGCCAGCAGCTTTCAGGGAGCCAAAAACATTCAGTACTTC
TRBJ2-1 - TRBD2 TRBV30 CAWSGRRGGSYNEQFF TGTGCCTGGAGTGGACGCCGGGGGGGTAGCTACAATGAGCAGTTCTTC
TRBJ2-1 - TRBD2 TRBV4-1 CASSQVDMGLASYNEQFF TGCGCCAGCAGCCAAGTGGATATGGGACTAGCTTCCTACAATGAGCAGTTCTTC